This is a list of T cell receptor beta chains from one sample in a study of blood T cell repertoires in COVID-19. Assay: immunoSEQ multiplex PCR; the TCRdb copy retains only in-frame clones and omits some. The table includes over 300,000 clones, about nine tenths detected once. The sample taken for sequencing was PBMCs or T cells enriched from blood (not recorded which). The receptors were gathered from a woman between 18 and 30 years old who had recovered from COVID-19. CDR3s include the opening cysteine and the closing phenylalanine or tryptophan. The order of the fields is clone size, D gene, V gene, J gene, CDR3 protein, CDR3 DNA. D genes are given only for firm matches. Size is omitted from some rows. Given values are once, few, many or a class for expanded clones.

>NA|NA|TRBV19|TRBJ1-1
CASSWTRQHEAFF
TGTGCCAGTAGTTGGACACGGCAGCATGAAGCTTTCTTT
>NA|NA|TRBV5-8|TRBJ2-7
CASSLEGEGYEQYF
TGTGCCAGCAGCTTGGAGGGGGAAGGTTACGAGCAGTACTTC
>once|TRBD1|TRBV7-8|TRBJ1-1
CASSLAPGQGFAMNTEAFF
TGTGCCAGCAGCTTAGCTCCGGGACAGGGATTTGCCATGAACACTGAAGCTTTCTTT
>NA|NA|TRBV4-1|TRBJ1-2
CASSRGHGYTF
TGCGCCAGCAGCCGGGGCCATGGCTACACCTTC
>NA|NA|TRBV9|TRBJ1-2
CASSLRPGTANGYTF
TGTGCCAGCAGCCTCAGACCCGGGACTGCGAATGGCTACACCTTC
>NA|TRBD2|TRBV6-5|TRBJ2-3
CASSYSRAGGTDTQYF
TGTGCCAGCAGTTACTCGAGAGCGGGGGGCACAGATACGCAGTATTTT
>NA|NA|TRBV19|TRBJ1-1
CASSIIGNTEAFF
TGTGCCAGTAGTATAATCGGGAACACTGAAGCTTTCTTT
>NA|NA|TRBV2|TRBJ1-5
CASSEYGRGNQPQHF
TGTGCCAGCAGTGAATACGGCAGGGGCAATCAGCCCCAGCATTTT
>NA|TRBD1|TRBV6-5|TRBJ2-5
CASSYLGTEQETQYF
TGTGCCAGCAGTTACCTGGGGACAGAACAAGAGACCCAGTACTTC
>NA|TRBD2|TRBV3-1/TRBV3-2|TRBJ2-5
CASSHFGTAGEETQYF
TGTGCCAGCAGCCACTTTGGGACCGCGGGGGAAGAGACCCAGTACTTC
>NA|TRBD1|TRBV7-9|TRBJ1-3
CASSGTGGSSGNTIYF
TGTGCCAGCAGCGGGACAGGGGGCAGCTCTGGAAACACCATATATTTT
>NA|TRBD1|TRBV19|TRBJ2-7
CASSRTGALSSSYEQYF
TGTGCCAGTAGTAGGACAGGAGCCCTATCGAGCTCCTACGAGCAGTACTTC
>NA|TRBD1|TRBV19|TRBJ1-4
CASRKAGGGEKLFF
TGTGCCAGTCGGAAAGCAGGGGGCGGTGAAAAACTGTTTTTT
>few|TRBD1|TRBV28|TRBJ2-5
CASSLSPGQPETQYF
TGTGCCAGCAGTTTATCCCCGGGACAGCCAGAGACCCAGTACTTC
>NA|TRBD1|TRBV25-1|TRBJ1-1
CASSSLRGAADTEAFF
TGTGCCAGCAGTTCACTCAGGGGGGCGGCCGACACTGAAGCTTTCTTT
>NA|TRBD2|TRBV27|TRBJ2-1
CASSPLAGGQGEQFF
TGTGCCAGCAGCCCACTAGCGGGGGGGCAAGGTGAGCAGTTCTTC
>once|NA|TRBV5-1|TRBJ2-1
CASSFDSSNEQFF
TGCGCCAGCAGCTTTGATAGTTCCAATGAGCAGTTCTTC
>NA|NA|TRBV7-9|TRBJ1-1
CASSSGGPSAEAFF
TGTGCCAGCAGCTCGGGGGGGCCGAGCGCTGAAGCTTTCTTT
>once|TRBD1|TRBV19|TRBJ1-2
CASSRDRGIYGYTF
TGTGCCAGTAGCAGAGACAGGGGGATTTATGGCTACACCTTC
>NA|TRBD2|TRBV7-3|TRBJ2-3
CASSKWTSGGFGDTQYF
TGTGCCAGCAGCAAATGGACTAGCGGGGGATTCGGGGATACGCAGTATTTT
>NA|NA|TRBV5-4|TRBJ1-2
CASSLVHRADGYTF
TGTGCCAGCAGCTTGGTTCACAGAGCGGATGGCTACACCTTC
>NA|TRBD2|TRBV29-1|TRBJ2-1
CSVDLAGAKGDEQFF
TGCAGCGTTGATCTAGCGGGAGCGAAGGGTGATGAGCAGTTCTTC
>NA|TRBD2|TRBV2|TRBJ2-3
CASTQGAGVTDTQYF
TGTGCCAGCACCCAAGGAGCGGGAGTCACAGATACGCAGTATTTT
>NA|TRBD1|TRBV6-2/TRBV6-3|TRBJ1-5
CASGPGGYSNQPQHF
TGTGCCAGCGGCCCAGGGGGTTACAGCAATCAGCCCCAGCATTTT
>NA|NA|TRBV6-2/TRBV6-3|TRBJ2-3
CASSYSYSSTDTQYF
TGTGCCAGCAGTTACTCGTACAGCAGCACAGATACGCAGTATTTT
>NA|NA|TRBV12-5|TRBJ1-5
CASATTGGAGQPQHF
TGTGCTAGTGCTACGACCGGGGGGGCGGGGCAGCCCCAGCATTTT
>NA|TRBD2|TRBV28|TRBJ2-7
CASSFRREGNEQYF
TGTGCCAGCAGTTTCCGGCGGGAGGGCAACGAGCAGTACTTC
>NA|NA|TRBV29-1|TRBJ2-3
CSAEGLSLGADTQYF
TGCAGCGCCGAGGGCCTCTCGCTCGGCGCAGATACGCAGTATTTT
>NA|NA|TRBV30|TRBJ1-6
CAWSEKGRRGSPLHF
TGTGCCTGGAGTGAAAAGGGAAGAAGGGGTTCACCCCTCCACTTT
>NA|TRBD1|TRBV10-3|TRBJ1-3
CAIRGTGTGNTIYF
TGTGCCATCAGGGGGACAGGGACTGGAAACACCATATATTTT
>NA|TRBD2|TRBV7-6|TRBJ2-7
CASSPWTSGGGEQYF
TGTGCCAGCAGCCCCTGGACTAGCGGGGGAGGCGAGCAGTACTTC
>NA|TRBD2|TRBV5-6|TRBJ2-3
CASSLERGGTDTQYF
TGTGCCAGCAGCTTGGAGCGGGGAGGCACAGATACGCAGTATTTT
>NA|NA|TRBV30|TRBJ1-5
CACQGSYSNQPQHF
TGTGCCTGTCAGGGTTCCTATAGCAATCAGCCCCAGCATTTT
>few|TRBD1|TRBV19|TRBJ2-7
CASSLGTGGSYEQYF
TGTGCCAGTAGTCTAGGGACAGGGGGATCCTACGAGCAGTACTTC
>NA|NA|TRBV5-1|TRBJ2-5
CASRPTPGSEETQYF
TGCGCCAGCAGGCCCACTCCAGGATCAGAAGAGACCCAGTACTTC
>NA|NA|TRBV29-1|TRBJ1-2
CSAPTNDNYGYTF
TGCAGCGCTCCTACTAATGATAACTATGGCTACACCTTC
>NA|TRBD2|TRBV27|TRBJ2-7
CASSLTSETYEQYF
TGTGCCAGCAGTTTGACTAGCGAAACCTACGAGCAGTACTTC
>NA|TRBD1|TRBV5-6|TRBJ1-2
CASSLTGDSYGYTF
TGTGCCAGCAGCCTTACTGGGGACAGTTATGGCTACACCTTC
>NA|TRBD2|TRBV18|TRBJ2-1
CASSPPSLAEVEQFF
TGTGCCAGCTCACCACCGTCCCTAGCGGAGGTTGAGCAGTTCTTC
>NA|TRBD1|TRBV27|TRBJ1-4
CARDRGRDEKLFF
TGTGCCAGGGACAGGGGTCGGGATGAAAAACTGTTTTTT
>once|NA|TRBV7-9|TRBJ2-1
CASSLTGLDNEQFF
TGTGCCAGCAGCTTAACGGGGTTGGACAATGAGCAGTTCTTC
>once|NA|TRBV5-6|TRBJ2-1
CASRRALLLYNEQFF
TGTGCCAGCAGGCGGGCCCTCCTACTTTACAATGAGCAGTTCTTC
>NA|NA|TRBV7-9|TRBJ1-5
CASSPGVASPNQPQHF
TGTGCCAGCAGTCCAGGGGTGGCCTCTCCTAATCAGCCCCAGCATTTT
>NA|NA|TRBV21-1|TRBJ1-1
CASSKGQGINAFF
TGTGCCAGCAGCAAAGGACAGGGAATTAATGCTTTCTTT
>NA|NA|TRBV7-9|TRBJ1-2
CASRSRGGQVNSVNYGYTF
TGTGCCAGCAGGTCTCGGGGGGGCCAGGTCAATTCGGTGAACTATGGCTACACCTTC
>NA|NA|TRBV6-5|TRBJ1-1
CASSYGRGTEAFF
TGTGCCAGCAGTTACGGAAGGGGCACTGAAGCTTTCTTT
>NA|TRBD1|TRBV6-5|TRBJ2-7
CASRPPGGPAYEQYF
TGTGCCAGCCGCCCCCCAGGGGGCCCAGCCTACGAGCAGTACTTC
>NA|NA|TRBV12-5|TRBJ1-6
CASGLFTDSPLHF
TGTGCTAGTGGTTTGTTCACTGATTCACCCCTCCACTTT
>NA|TRBD1|TRBV10-2|TRBJ1-4
CASRPGQEGVKLFF
TGCGCCAGCAGACCGGGACAGGAGGGGGTAAAACTGTTTTTT
>NA|TRBD1|TRBV5-1|TRBJ1-1
CASSFRQGGTEAFF
TGCGCCAGCTCATTTAGACAGGGGGGGACTGAAGCTTTCTTT
>NA|NA|TRBV28|TRBJ1-2
CASIPSGSFYGYTF
TGTGCCAGCATCCCGTCGGGGAGCTTCTATGGCTACACCTTC
>NA|NA|TRBV4-2|TRBJ2-3
CASTEKGDTQYF
TGTGCCAGCACTGAAAAGGGGGATACGCAGTATTTT
>NA|NA|TRBV5-5|TRBJ1-2
CASSPEAVNYGYTF
TGTGCCAGCAGCCCCGAGGCCGTAAACTATGGCTACACCTTC
>NA|TRBD1|TRBV19|TRBJ1-2
CASSILDRGHGYTF
TGTGCCAGTAGTATCCTCGACAGGGGGCACGGCTACACCTTC
>NA|NA|TRBV19|TRBJ1-3
CASSTQGYSGNTIYF
TGTGCCAGTAGTACACAGGGCTATTCTGGAAACACCATATATTTT
>NA|NA|TRBV7-9|TRBJ2-5
CASSPGVREEETQYF
TGTGCCAGCAGCCCGGGGGTGAGAGAGGAGGAGACCCAGTACTTC
>NA|NA|TRBV25-1|TRBJ1-2
CASSEFRRGLGYGYTF
TGTGCCAGCAGTGAATTTCGGCGGGGTCTGGGCTATGGCTACACCTTC